This record looks at one T cell receptor beta chain sequence and its context. The antigen remains undetermined. Losses at the gene ends were 7 bases for V and 6 bases for J; bases not matched to a gene: 11. The CDR3 has 15 residues. Per the germline V gene, CDR1 is WSHSY and CDR2 is SAAADI. The source of the sample is a study of vaccination effects on CD4 cells after COVID-19. Culturing for 9 to 10 days preceded CD4+ T cell isolation. Assay used: immunoSEQ multiplex PCR; TCRdb lists only in-frame clones, some missing. Among 50,000 to 70,000 clones listed, approximately 70% were seen once. This chain connects TRBV10-2 to TRBJ1-2; 10 nucleotides match TRBD1. The sequence was obtained from a human donor who had a prior SARS-CoV-2 infection. The material was CD4+ T cells from PBMCs cultured without peptide, obtained before COVID-19 vaccination. Here the CDR3 DNA reads TGCGCCAGCACCAACGACAGGGGGCAGTCCCATGGCTACACCTTC. Protein sequence: CASTNDRGQSHGYTF.